The 14 T cell receptor beta chains presented below share a single source sample, sequenced in a study of T-cell reconstitution after alpha-beta-depleted transplantation in children. Preparing the TCRbeta library involved the use of unique molecular identifiers. TCRdb recomputed calls from the PCR reads with MiXCR, one row per CDR3 protein. The table has some 120,000 distinct CDR3 sequences, about a tenth seen once. The sample consisted of PBMCs, taken before TCRalphabeta/CD19-depleted stem cell transplant. The receptors derive from a boy younger than 10 with acute lymphoblastic leukemia, due to receive a stem cell transplant.

This clonotype was recorded many times. This chain joins TRBV10-3 and TRBJ1-1; no definite D call. CDR1 is ENHRY, CDR2 SYGVKD, per germline. Trimming left V 7 bases short and J 1 base short, with 16 bases between. The CDR3 is 15 amino acids. The CDR3 DNA sequence: TGTGCCATCAAGGCACAGAGCGGACCGAACACTGAAGCTTTCTTT. This encodes CAIKAQSGPNTEAFF.

This clonotype occurred a few times. The chain joins TRBV6-1 to TRBJ2-1; unclear D gene. The V end lost 5 bases, the J end lost 11 bases, and 16 bases lay between the germline ends. The CDR3 extends over 13 amino acids. Germline V gene lookup returns CDR1 MNHNS and CDR2 SASEGT. CDR3 nucleotides: TGTGCCAGCAGTAGCCAGCTTGACAAGAAGCAGTTCTTC. Protein sequence: CASSSQLDKKQFF.

This clonotype has more than one count but fewer than ten. This rearrangement joins TRBV20-1 to TRBJ1-5; TRBD1 matches at 8 bases. The V and J ends lost 5 bases and 2 bases, in that order; junction bases with no gene match: 11. Germline-derived CDR1 and CDR2 are DFQATT and SNEGSKA (reference sequence). The CDR3 contains 16 residues. CDR3 in DNA: TGCAGTGCTGGACCCCTTGGACAGGGTGGCAATCAGCCCCAGCATTTT. Protein product: CSAGPLGQGGNQPQHF.

This clonotype was observed a handful of times. Compared with germline, one end of the junction differs, possibly owing to a read error. The chain links TRBV7-7 to TRBJ2-2; D is perhaps TRBD2 (6 bases). The CDR3 is 15 amino acids. Germline values: CDR1 SSHAT, CDR2 FNYEAQ (reference sequence). This CDR3 reads CASSLTGSSTGELFF. CDR3 sequence (DNA): TGTGCTAGCAGCCTCACCGGGAGTTCCACCGGGGAGCTGTTTTTT.

This chain joins TRBV5-1 and TRBJ2-2; no reliable D call. The CDR3 extends over 13 amino acids. Trimming pared 1 base from V and 7 bases from J, leaving 8 bases between. Germline CDR1 and CDR2: SGHRS and YFSETQ. The DNA of the CDR3 is TGCGCCAGCAGCTTGATAGCAGACGGGGAGCTGTTTTTT. It encodes CASSLIADGELFF.

This clonotype was seen repeatedly, ten times or more. This chain connects TRBV28 to TRBJ2-5, with 8 bases fitting TRBD1. Germline CDR1 reads MDHEN; CDR2 reads SYDVKM. The CDR3 covers 14 residues. Losses at the gene ends were 6 bases for V and 4 bases for J; bases not matched to a gene: 7. CDR3 region: CASSRGTGGETQYF. CDR3 DNA: TGTGCCAGCAGCCGCGGGACAGGTGGAGAGACCCAGTACTTC.

This clonotype was detected ten times or more. The chain has TRBV20-1 and TRBJ2-7; D may be TRBD2 (6 bases). Germline V gene lookup returns CDR1 DFQATT and CDR2 SNEGSKA (reference sequence). The germline V and J ends were trimmed by 0 bases and 3 bases, with 15 bases remaining between them. The CDR3 sequence is 15 residues long. The CDR3 spells CSARDPGGVGYEQYF. For the CDR3, the DNA is TGCAGTGCTAGAGACCCCGGAGGGGTCGGCTACGAGCAGTACTTC.

The chain combines TRBV5-3 with TRBJ2-3, with a tentative D call TRBD2 (5 bases). TRBV5-3 is an ORF, with its function uncertain. This CDR3 has 17 amino acids. V gave up 8 bases and J gave up 3 bases, with 25 bases separating them. The CDR3 DNA follows: TGTGCCAGGGGCTTGGGAGTAGTCTGGGGTGGAACAGATACGCAGTATTTT. Encoded protein: CARGLGVVWGGTDTQYF.

V is TRBV11-2 and J is TRBJ2-7; D may be TRBD1 (5 bases). Germline CDR1 is SGHAT and CDR2 is FQNNGV. The CDR3 consists of 15 residues. Trimming took 3 bases from V and 3 from J, leaving 15 bases between them. CDR3 coding DNA: TGTGCCAGCAGCTTCGACAGACCGAGGCTCTACGAGCAGTACTTC. It specifies CASSFDRPRLYEQYF.

The chain couples TRBV28 to TRBJ2-6; perhaps D is TRBD1 or TRBD2 (7 bases each). Trimming left V 7 bases short and J 6 bases short, with 19 bases between. The CDR3 covers 16 residues. Germline loops: CDR1 MDHEN, CDR2 SYDVKM. The CDR3 DNA follows: TGTGCCAGCACCCAGGGGGAGGGGCGACTGGCCAACGTCCTGACTTTC. It yields the protein CASTQGEGRLANVLTF.

The chain employs TRBV5-1 and TRBJ2-4, with D perhaps matching TRBD2 (5 bases). Per the germline V gene, CDR1 is SGHRS and CDR2 is YFSETQ. Trimming left V 5 bases short and J 0 bases short, with 18 bases between. This CDR3 has 17 residues. CDR3 in DNA: TGCGCCAGCAGTTCAGGCTTGGACTCTCTAGCCAAAAACATTCAGTACTTC. Its translation is CASSSGLDSLAKNIQYF.

This clonotype was counted only a few times. V usage is TRBV20-1 and J usage is TRBJ2-7, with D perhaps matching TRBD2 (5 bases). The germline gives CDR1 DFQATT, CDR2 SNEGSKA (reference sequence). There are 12 residues in the CDR3. Trimming shortened V by 4 bases and J by 7 bases, and 14 bases separated the two germline ends. The CDR3 sequence is CSANAGVGEQYF. CDR3 coding DNA: TGCAGTGCTAACGCCGGGGTGGGGGAGCAGTACTTC.

This clonotype was picked up many times. The V gene is TRBV7-6, the J gene TRBJ2-1, with D perhaps given as TRBD1 or TRBD2 (6 bases each). Germline-derived CDR1 and CDR2 are SGHVS and FNYEAQ. This CDR3 spans 16 amino acids. V lost 0 bases, J lost 8 bases, and 17 bases lay in between. CDR3 nucleotide sequence: TGTGCCAGCAGCTTAGCGAGGGCGATTGGGGGGCATGAGCAGTTCTTC. Amino acids: CASSLARAIGGHEQFF.

The sample holds a few counts of this clonotype. This chain uses TRBV5-1 with TRBJ2-2; D remains unclear. Trimming cost V 0 bases and J 3 bases, with 18 bases left between them. Germline loops: CDR1 SGHRS, CDR2 YFSETQ. The CDR3 length is 18 residues. CDR3 in DNA: TGCGCCAGCAGCTTGGGAAGGTCTGGTTATTTCGACACCGGGGAGCTGTTTTTT. Translation gives CASSLGRSGYFDTGELFF.